This TCR beta chain emerged from a study of T cells after yellow fever vaccination. The CDR3 runs 14 residues. The junction had 7 bases not matched to a gene; V was cut back by 5 bases and J by 3 bases. The germline V gene encodes CDR1 MNHEY and CDR2 SVGEGT. TCR cDNA was made by 5'RACE template switching, adding a universal primer site and UMIs. Via MiXCR, TCRdb re-called the 5' RACE reads, giving one row per CDR3 protein. The data hold 250,000 to 400,000 distinct CDR3 sequences, with over 4% observed a single time. In this sample, this clonotype turned up a few times. The antigen is undetermined. Study-level points and caveats: Booster samples showed a return of most primary-vaccination clones (about 96% CD4, approximately 85% CD8). One caveat is that FACS-sorted repertoires could contain abundant clonotypes contaminating from the bulk population.

The source material was PBMCs, sampled 5 days after the yellow fever booster vaccination. This receptor was identified in a man younger than 35 who received the YFV17D yellow fever vaccine. The chain joins TRBV6-2 or TRBV6-3 to TRBJ2-7; TRBD1 matches 7 bases. In DNA, the CDR3 is TGTGCCAGCAGTACAAGGGGGCCGCTCTACGAGCAGTACGTC. Protein: CASSTRGPLYEQYV.